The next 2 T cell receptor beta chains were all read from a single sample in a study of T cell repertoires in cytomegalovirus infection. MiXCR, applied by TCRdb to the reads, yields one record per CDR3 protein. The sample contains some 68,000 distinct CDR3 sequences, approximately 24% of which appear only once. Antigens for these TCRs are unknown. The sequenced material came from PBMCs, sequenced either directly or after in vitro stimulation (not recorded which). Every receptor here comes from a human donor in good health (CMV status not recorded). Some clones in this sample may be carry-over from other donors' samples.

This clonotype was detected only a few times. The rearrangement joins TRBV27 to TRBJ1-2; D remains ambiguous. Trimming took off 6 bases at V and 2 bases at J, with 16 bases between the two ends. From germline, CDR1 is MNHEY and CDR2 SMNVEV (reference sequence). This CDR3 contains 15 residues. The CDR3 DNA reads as TGTGCCAGCAGAGGCTTGACGGGTCTAAACTATGGCTACACCTTC. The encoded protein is CASRGLTGLNYGYTF.

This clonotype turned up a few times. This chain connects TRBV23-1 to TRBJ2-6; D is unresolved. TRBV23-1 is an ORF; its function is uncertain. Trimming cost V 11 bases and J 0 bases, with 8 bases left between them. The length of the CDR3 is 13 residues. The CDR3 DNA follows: TGCGCCCCGGGTTACTCTGGGGCCAACGTCCTGACTTTC. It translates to CAPGYSGANVLTF.